This TCR beta chain was recovered during a study of beta chain features in type 1 diabetes. Study-wide results and limits: There were fewer insertions and more deletions at the VDJ junctions of type 1 diabetes patients. Researchers report that Type 1 diabetes patients had moderately but significantly shorter TCRB CDR3s across all four CD4+ subsets.

Reverse transcription of all isolated RNA meant that expressed TCRB transcripts were sequenced. Sequencing was performed with immunoSEQ multiplex PCR; in TCRdb, only in-frame clones are kept and a portion is missing. The sample records around 41,000 clones, approximately 61% being singletons. This clone turned up a few times. Its specificity is not known. Sequencing used Tregs from blood. This clonotype originated in a young man with type 1 diabetes. Some clones in this sample may be carry-over from other donors' samples.

As DNA, the CDR3 is TGTGCCTGGAGTCGAGGGCCGAACAATGAGCAGTTCTTC. Its translation is CAWSRGPNNEQFF. V usage is TRBV30 and J usage is TRBJ2-1, with D tentatively TRBD2 (5 bases). CDR1 is GTSNPN and CDR2 is SVGIG in the germline V gene (reference sequence). V dropped 2 bases and J dropped 5 bases, with 10 bases sitting between them. The CDR3 extends over 13 amino acids.